The 30 T cell receptor beta chains below all came from one sample that was sequenced in a study of T cell responses to AZD1222 COVID-19 vaccine. Method: immunoSEQ multiplex PCR; TCRdb's copy keeps in-frame clones and lacks some. Among roughly 150,000 clones, 89% were seen once, and the ten largest hold 4% to 5%. Specimen: peripheral blood, collected on day 0 of AZD1222 vaccination. The receptor set was obtained from an adult in good health.

V gene TRBV5-4 combines with J gene TRBJ1-1, with D possibly matching TRBD1 (5 bases). V shed 4 bases and J shed 3 bases, with 10 bases lying between them. The germline V gene has CDR1 SGHNT and CDR2 YYREEE (reference sequence). This CDR3 region has 13 residues. The CDR3: CASSVDSYTEAFF. The CDR3, as DNA: TGTGCCAGCAGCGTCGACAGTTACACTGAAGCTTTCTTT.

J is TRBJ1-4 and V is TRBV6-4, with D possibly TRBD1 on 5 matching bases. Deletions cut 6 bases from V and 2 bases from J, with 13 bases between. CDR1 and CDR2 (germline): MRHNA, SNTAGT. The CDR3 is made up of 15 amino acids. The chain's CDR3 is CASSLLAGTNEKLFF. DNA of the CDR3: TGTGCCAGCAGCCTCCTCGCAGGGACTAATGAAAAACTGTTTTTT.

The chain employs TRBV13 and TRBJ2-4; 8 bases line up with TRBD1. Germline CDR1 is PRHDT and CDR2 is FYEKMQ (reference sequence). V was clipped by 5 bases and J by 5 bases; unmatched bases: 5. The length of the CDR3 is 14 residues. This CDR3 is CASSLGQGQNIQYF. CDR3 sequence (DNA): TGTGCCAGCAGCCTCGGACAGGGCCAAAACATTCAGTACTTC.

This clone was seen more than once but under ten times. V and J are TRBV2 and TRBJ2-3, with 15 nucleotides matching TRBD2. The CDR3 has 19 amino acids. The germline CDR1 and CDR2 sequences are SNHLY and FYNNEI. V trimming: 2 bases; J trimming: 4 bases; junction bases outside the gene matches: 10. Written as DNA, the CDR3 is TGTGCCAGCAGTGAACTGGGACTAGCGGGGGGACGGGACCCAGATACGCAGTATTTT. It codes for CASSELGLAGGRDPDTQYF.

This chain connects TRBV3-1 (or the pseudogene TRBV3-2) to TRBJ1-2; the match to TRBD1 covers 8 bases. The CDR3 spans 15 residues. CDR1 and CDR2 (germline): LGHDT, YNNKEL (reference sequence). The junction had 9 bases not matched to a gene; V was cut back by 1 base and J by 8 bases. CDR3 protein: CASSQGQGRGVGYTF. The CDR3 nucleotides are TGTGCCAGCAGCCAAGGACAGGGGAGGGGTGTGGGCTACACCTTC.

The chain uses TRBV6-1 and TRBJ1-5, with unresolved D. Germline V gene lookup returns CDR1 MNHNS and CDR2 SASEGT. Deletions cut 1 base from V and 2 bases from J, with 9 bases between. CDR3 size: 15 residues. The CDR3 nucleotides read TGTGCCAGCAGTGAAGGCCCTTGGGGCAATCAGCCCCAGCATTTT. Its protein product is CASSEGPWGNQPQHF.

In its sample, this clone was seen a few times. The chain uses TRBV3-1 (or the pseudogene TRBV3-2) and TRBJ2-7; TRBD1 is a possible D gene (5 bases). CDR1 is LGHDT, CDR2 YNNKEL, per germline (reference sequence). This CDR3 is 13 amino acids long. Between the trimmed V and J ends, which lost 7 bases and 4 bases, there was a span of 14 bases. In nucleotides, the CDR3 is TGTGCCAGCACTCTTCAGGGTTCTTACGAGCAGTACTTC. The encoded protein is CASTLQGSYEQYF.

This chain connects TRBV5-1 to TRBJ1-2; D not resolved. V shed 3 bases and J shed 4 bases, with 13 bases lying between them. The germline V gene encodes CDR1 SGHRS and CDR2 YFSETQ. The CDR3 covers 14 residues. The DNA of the CDR3 is TGCGCCAGCAGCTCCCTCGAGGGATCCTATGGCTACACCTTC. The encoded protein is CASSSLEGSYGYTF.

The chain couples TRBV6-5 to TRBJ1-2; D is possibly TRBD1 (6 bases). There are 14 residues in the CDR3. V was shortened by 2 bases and J by 0 bases, with 7 bases between the two germline ends. Per the germline V gene, CDR1 is MNHEY and CDR2 is SVGAGI. CDR3 region: CASSYQGPNYGYTF. The DNA for the CDR3 is TGTGCCAGCAGTTACCAGGGGCCTAACTATGGCTACACCTTC.

The chain carries TRBV28 and TRBJ1-1; D gene ambiguous. Germline CDR1 and CDR2: MDHEN and SYDVKM. The CDR3 is 14 residues long. V shed 6 bases and J shed 7 bases, with 18 bases lying between them. CDR3 coding DNA: TGTGCCAGCAGCTTGCCTGGCCAGATAGGTGAAGCTTTCTTT. Its translation: CASSLPGQIGEAFF.

Here the CDR3 reads CASSESRVSNQPQHF. In DNA, the CDR3 is TGTGCCAGCAGTGAATCGAGGGTTAGCAATCAGCCCCAGCATTTT. This chain uses TRBV6-1 with TRBJ1-5; D is unclear. Per the germline V gene, CDR1 is MNHNS and CDR2 is SASEGT. This CDR3 comprises 15 residues. Trimming took 2 bases from V and 0 from J, leaving 8 bases between them.

The rearrangement uses TRBV29-1 and TRBJ1-1; D unresolved. Germline V lookup: CDR1 SQVTM, CDR2 ANQGSEA. Trimming left V 6 bases short and J 4 bases short, with 21 bases between. This CDR3 comprises 15 residues. This chain's CDR3 is CSVATVGGGRTEAFF. CDR3 coding DNA: TGCAGCGTAGCTACCGTAGGCGGTGGACGCACTGAAGCTTTCTTT.

J is TRBJ1-3 and V is TRBV14; D possibly corresponds to TRBD1 (5 bases). The CDR3 runs 15 residues. Germline values: CDR1 SGHDN, CDR2 FVKESK. Trimming pared 2 bases from V and 4 bases from J, leaving 12 bases between. The CDR3 bases are TGTGCCAGCAGCCAAATTGCGGGGCTCGGAAACACCATATATTTT. Translation: CASSQIAGLGNTIYF.

The chain has TRBV5-6 and TRBJ1-3; D is uncertain. Between the trimmed V and J ends, which lost 0 bases and 1 base, there was a span of 5 bases. The germline CDR1 and CDR2 sequences are SGHDT and YYEEEE. The CDR3 is made up of 14 amino acids. CDR3 nucleotide sequence: TGTGCCAGCAGCTTGGATTTGTCTGGAAACACCATATATTTT. It codes for CASSLDLSGNTIYF.

V is TRBV7-6 and J is TRBJ1-2; D is ambiguous. The V gene's germline CDR1 is SGHVS and CDR2 FNYEAQ. This CDR3 comprises 18 residues. The V and J ends lost 5 bases and 1 base respectively, with 23 bases between them. CDR3: CASSPWTGSTSLNYGYTF. As DNA, the CDR3 is TGTGCCAGCAGCCCTTGGACGGGTTCTACCTCTCTTAACTATGGCTACACCTTC.

Only one count was recorded for this clone. This CDR3 is CASSPGPSGDTQYF. DNA of the CDR3: TGTGCCAGCAGCCCGGGACCGTCAGGAGATACGCAGTATTTT. The genes are TRBV7-3 and TRBJ2-3; D tentatively fits TRBD1 or TRBD2 (5 bases each). Germline V gene data show CDR1 as SGHTA and CDR2 as FQGTGA. Trimming left V 5 bases short and J 5 bases short, with 14 bases between. The CDR3 runs 14 residues. The whole variable domain, filled in from reference TRBV7-3 and TRBJ2-3, reads GAGVSQTPSNKVTEKGKYVELRCDPISGHTALYWYRQSLGQGPEFLIYFQGTGAADDSGLPNDRFFAVRPEGSVSTLKIQRTERGDSAVYLCASSPGPSGDTQYFGPGTRLTVL.

The V and J genes are TRBV5-4 and TRBJ1-1, with D uncertain. The CDR3 is 16 amino acids. V was clipped by 2 bases and J by 1 base, with 15 bases between them. The germline V gene has CDR1 SGHNT and CDR2 YYREEE (reference sequence). CDR3 nucleotide sequence: TGTGCCAGCAGCTTTTGGGGAGGGTTTGGGAACACTGAAGCTTTCTTT. Translated, it gives CASSFWGGFGNTEAFF.

This clone appeared once. V and J are TRBV6-5 and TRBJ2-3, with 8 bases lining up with TRBD2. CDR3 length: 14 amino acids. V shed 8 bases and J 1 base; nucleotides not matched to a gene: 5. The germline V gene encodes CDR1 MNHEY and CDR2 SVGAGI. CDR3 in amino acids: CASRRAGGTDTQYF. CDR3 DNA: TGTGCCAGCCGGAGAGCGGGAGGCACAGATACGCAGTATTTT.

By proportion, this clone is medium-sized (0.01 to 0.1%). This chain connects TRBV10-3 to TRBJ2-7; D perhaps matches TRBD2 (5 bases). Trimming left V 3 bases short and J 0 bases short, with 9 bases between. In germline, CDR1 is ENHRY, CDR2 SYGVKD. CDR3 length: 14 residues. CDR3 sequence reads: CAISDHDYSYEQYF. The CDR3 nucleotides are TGTGCCATCAGTGACCACGACTACTCCTACGAGCAGTACTTC.

The J gene is TRBJ2-1, the V gene TRBV11-2, with D maybe TRBD1 (6 bases). Germline V gene data show CDR1 as SGHAT and CDR2 as FQNNGV. The CDR3 has 15 residues. The V gene lost 5 bases and the J gene lost 2 bases, with 13 bases spanning the gap. CDR3 coding DNA: TGTGCCAGCAGCCCGGGACACCCAACCTACAATGAGCAGTTCTTC. This codes for CASSPGHPTYNEQFF.

The chain combines TRBV11-3 with TRBJ1-2; 10 bases fit TRBD1. Germline trimming cut 4 bases from V and 3 bases from J; bases unmatched to any gene: 17. Per the germline V gene, CDR1 is SGHNT and CDR2 is YENEEA. The CDR3 contains 19 residues. Written as DNA, the CDR3 is TGTGCCAGCAGCTGGGGGCCAGGGACAGGGGTAAGTCAATACTATGGCTACACCTTC. This codes for CASSWGPGTGVSQYYGYTF.

J is TRBJ2-2 and V is TRBV6-5; TRBD2 aligns across 11 bases. The germline gives CDR1 MNHEY, CDR2 SVGAGI. V lost 5 bases and J lost 7; bases outside the gene matches: 3. CDR3 length: 14 residues. In DNA, the CDR3 is TGTGCCAGCAGTCTAGCGGGGGGACTCGGGGAGCTGTTTTTT. This codes for CASSLAGGLGELFF.

CDR3 DNA sequence: TGTGCCACCAGCCGTTATACCGGGACAGTGCTTTTCGGCCCCTACAATGAGCAGTTCTTC. Translated, it gives CATSRYTGTVLFGPYNEQFF. The gene calls are TRBV15 and TRBJ2-1, with 7 bases fitting TRBD1. This CDR3 region has 20 residues. After removal of 5 bases from V and 2 bases from J, the junction contained 21 bases not matched to a gene. CDR1 LNHNV and CDR2 YYDKDF come from the germline V gene (reference sequence). The variable domain in full, with the rest retrieved from reference TRBV15 and TRBJ2-1, is DAMVIQNPRYQVTQFGKPVTLSCSQTLNHNVMYWYQQKSSQAPKLLFHYYDKDFNNEADTPDNFQSRRPNTSFCFLDIRSPGLGDTAMYLCATSRYTGTVLFGPYNEQFFGPGTRLTVL.

This chain uses TRBV3-1 (or the pseudogene TRBV3-2) with TRBJ2-6, with TRBD2 identical over 9 bases. V lost 3 bases and J lost 4; bases outside the gene matches: 4. In germline, CDR1 is LGHDT, CDR2 YNNKEL (reference sequence). CDR3 length equals 16 residues. The CDR3 DNA reads as TGTGCCAGCAGCCAGCGGGGGGGGAAAGGGGCCAACGTCCTGACTTTC. It codes for CASSQRGGKGANVLTF.

This clone was recorded a few times. This chain connects TRBV27 to TRBJ1-3; a weak D match, TRBD1 (6 bases). Trimming took 6 bases from V and 0 from J, leaving 12 bases between them. Looked up from germline, CDR1 is MNHEY and CDR2 is SMNVEV (reference sequence). This CDR3 contains 15 residues. The CDR3 bases are TGTGCCAGCAGCCGAGGGGGGAGCTCTGGAAACACCATATATTTT. Translated: CASSRGGSSGNTIYF.

V is TRBV23-1 and J is TRBJ1-5; unclear D gene. TRBV23-1 has ORF status, its function being uncertain. This CDR3 spans 13 amino acids. V dropped 5 bases and J dropped 0 bases, with 5 bases sitting between them. CDR3 loop: CASSSLSNQPQHF. The CDR3 DNA sequence: TGCGCCAGCAGTTCTCTTAGCAATCAGCCCCAGCATTTT.

The chain has TRBV30 and TRBJ1-2; 8 positions match TRBD1. The CDR3 totals 14 residues. Trimming cost V 0 bases and J 4 bases; bases outside gene matches: 4. The germline V gene has CDR1 GTSNPN and CDR2 SVGIG (reference sequence). The CDR3 nucleotides read TGTGCCTGGAGTGTGCGGACAGGGACCTATGGCTACACCTTC. It codes for CAWSVRTGTYGYTF.

This chain's CDR3 is CAWTRGWGDTSYEQYF. CDR3 DNA sequence: TGTGCCTGGACCCGCGGTTGGGGGGACACCTCCTACGAGCAGTACTTC. The V and J genes are TRBV30 and TRBJ2-7; the D gene could be TRBD1 or TRBD2 (6 bases each). The V gene lost 4 bases and the J gene lost 0 bases, with 19 bases spanning the gap. The CDR3 runs 16 residues. CDR1 and CDR2 from the germline V gene are GTSNPN and SVGIG (reference sequence). Together with reference TRBV30 and TRBJ2-7, the CDR3 gives the full variable domain: SQTIHQWPATLVQPVGSPLSLECTVEGTSNPNLYWYRQAAGRGLQLLFYSVGIGQISSEVPQNLSASRPQDRQFILSSKKLLLSDSGFYLCAWTRGWGDTSYEQYFGPGTRLTVT.

The chain combines TRBV5-1 with TRBJ2-3, with D maybe TRBD1 (6 bases). Per germline, CDR1 SGHRS and CDR2 YFSETQ. This CDR3 has 14 amino acids. Trimming stripped 4 bases from V and 4 bases from J, with 13 bases between. The CDR3 region is CASSAFRGADTQYF. The CDR3 DNA reads TGCGCCAGCAGCGCGTTCAGGGGAGCAGATACGCAGTATTTT.

This clone was found once. CDR3 in amino acids: CASSPLGLGGTDTQYF. CDR3 sequence (DNA): TGTGCCAGCAGTCCTTTAGGGCTCGGAGGGACAGATACGCAGTATTTT. This chain links TRBV3-1 (or the pseudogene TRBV3-2) with TRBJ2-3; D possibly corresponds to TRBD2 (6 bases). The ends were cut back, 6 bases at V and 3 bases at J, with 19 bases in the middle. CDR3 size: 16 residues. CDR1 LGHDT and CDR2 YNNKEL come from the germline V gene (reference sequence).